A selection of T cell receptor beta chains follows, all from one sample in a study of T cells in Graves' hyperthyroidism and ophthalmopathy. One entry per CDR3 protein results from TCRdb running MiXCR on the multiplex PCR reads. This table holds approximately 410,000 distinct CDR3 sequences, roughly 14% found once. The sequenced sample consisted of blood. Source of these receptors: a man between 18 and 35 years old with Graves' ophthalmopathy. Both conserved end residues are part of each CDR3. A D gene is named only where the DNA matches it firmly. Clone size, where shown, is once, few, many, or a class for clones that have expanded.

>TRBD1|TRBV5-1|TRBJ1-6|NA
TGCGCCAGCAGCTCCGGGACAGGGCCGGCTTCACCCCTCCACTTT
CASSSGTGPASPLHF
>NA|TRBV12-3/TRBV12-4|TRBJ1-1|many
TGTGCCAGCAGTTCGGGGACCCGGACTGAAGCTTTCTTT
CASSSGTRTEAFF
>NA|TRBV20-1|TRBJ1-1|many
TGCAGTGCAGTCGAATCAGGGGACACTGAAGCTTTCTTT
CSAVESGDTEAFF
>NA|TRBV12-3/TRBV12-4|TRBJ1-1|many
TGTGCCAGCAGTCCCTCCGAGGTTCGAGGTGAAGCTTTCTTT
CASSPSEVRGEAFF
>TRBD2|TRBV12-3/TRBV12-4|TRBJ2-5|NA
TGTGCCAGCAGTTCCCCGGGACTAGCGGGCCATGGGGGGGAGACCCAGTACTTC
CASSSPGLAGHGGETQYF
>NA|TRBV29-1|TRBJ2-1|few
TGCAGCGTTGAGGGGGGGCGGGGGAATGAGCAGTTCTTC
CSVEGGRGNEQFF
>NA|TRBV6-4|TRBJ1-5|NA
TGTGCCAGCAGTGACCTAGAGCCGGTTTGGCCCCAGCATTTT
CASSDLEPVWPQHF
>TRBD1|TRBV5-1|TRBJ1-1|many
TGCGCCAGCAGCGGGCAGGGGGTCTCAAGCACTGAAGCTTTCTTT
CASSGQGVSSTEAFF
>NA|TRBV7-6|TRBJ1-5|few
TGTGCCAGCAGCCGCAACCAGGGCCCCAATCAGCCCCAGCATTTT
CASSRNQGPNQPQHF
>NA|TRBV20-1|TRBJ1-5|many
TGCAGTGCTAGTGTACATGCCAGTAGCAATCAGCCCCAGCATTTT
CSASVHASSNQPQHF
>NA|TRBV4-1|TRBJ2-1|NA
TGCGCCAGCAGACACAAAGTTGGGGCTTCCTACAATGAGCAGTTCTTC
CASRHKVGASYNEQFF
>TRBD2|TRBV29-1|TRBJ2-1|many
TGCAGCGCAGAAATCACTAGCGGGAGAAGCGATGAGCAGTTCTTC
CSAEITSGRSDEQFF
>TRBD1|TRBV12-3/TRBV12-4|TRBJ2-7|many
TGTGCCAGCAGTAGGACGCCGGGACAGGGGGCTTACGAGCAGTACTTC
CASSRTPGQGAYEQYF
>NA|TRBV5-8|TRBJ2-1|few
TGTGCCAGCAGCTCCTACCGGGAGCAGTTCTTC
CASSSYREQFF
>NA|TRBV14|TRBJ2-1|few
TGTGCCAGCAGCCAACTCCGGGCCGCGAGCTCCTACAATGAGCAGTTCTTC
CASSQLRAASSYNEQFF
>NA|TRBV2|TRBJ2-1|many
TGTGCCAGCAGGCTCGTGGACTCGCTGGGCTATGAGCAGTTCTTC
CASRLVDSLGYEQFF
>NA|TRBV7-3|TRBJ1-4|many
TGTGCCAGCAGCCCAGAGGAAGGGGGGGATGATAATGAAAAACTGTTTTTT
CASSPEEGGDDNEKLFF
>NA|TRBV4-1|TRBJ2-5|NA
TGCGCCAGCAGCCAATTTTCTAAAGAGACCCAGTACTTC
CASSQFSKETQYF